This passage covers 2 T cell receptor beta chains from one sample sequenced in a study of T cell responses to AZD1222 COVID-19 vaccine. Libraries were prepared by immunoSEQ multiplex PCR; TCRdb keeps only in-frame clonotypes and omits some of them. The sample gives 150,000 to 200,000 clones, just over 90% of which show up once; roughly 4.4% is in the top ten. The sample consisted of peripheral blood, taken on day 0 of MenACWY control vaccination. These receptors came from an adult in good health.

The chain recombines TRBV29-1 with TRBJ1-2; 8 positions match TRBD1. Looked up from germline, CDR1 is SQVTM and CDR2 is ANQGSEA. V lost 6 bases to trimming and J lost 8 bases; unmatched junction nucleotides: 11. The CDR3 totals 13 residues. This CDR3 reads CSVSGGWEYGYTF. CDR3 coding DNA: TGCAGCGTCTCAGGGGGCTGGGAGTACGGCTACACCTTC. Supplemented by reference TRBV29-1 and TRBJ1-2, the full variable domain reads SAVISQKPSRDICQRGTSLTIQCQVDSQVTMMFWYRQQPGQSLTLIATANQGSEATYESGFVIDKFPISRPNLTFSTLTVSNMSPEDSSIYLCSVSGGWEYGYTFGSGTRLTVV.

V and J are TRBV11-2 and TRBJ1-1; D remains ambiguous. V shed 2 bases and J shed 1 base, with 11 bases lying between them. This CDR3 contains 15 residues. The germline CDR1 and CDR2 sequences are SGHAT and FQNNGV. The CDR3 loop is CASSLRVSKNTEAFF. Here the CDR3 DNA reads TGTGCCAGCAGCTTACGCGTGAGCAAGAACACTGAAGCTTTCTTT.